These 18 T cell receptor beta chains came from one sample sequenced in a study of blood T cells in healthy people across ages. PCR was performed a second time for roughly 7 to 12 cycles using a sample-barcoded 5' primer and a J-beta primer mix. MiXCR, applied by TCRdb to the 5' RACE reads, yields one record per CDR3 protein. The sample contains about 570,000 distinct CDR3 sequences, roughly a quarter of which appear only once. Sequencing was performed on blood. The receptor set was obtained from a woman in her 70s in good health.

V usage is TRBV7-8 and J usage is TRBJ2-5; no firm D call. Per germline, CDR1 SGHVS and CDR2 FQNEAQ. Trimming removed 6 bases from V and 5 bases from J, with 16 bases in between. This CDR3 is built from 14 residues. Written as DNA, the CDR3 is TGTGCCAGCAGGGAGACGTTAGTACGGGAGACCCAGTACTTC. Translating gives CASRETLVRETQYF.

This clonotype was detected only a few times. J is TRBJ1-1 and V is TRBV12-3 or TRBV12-4; D remains unclear. The CDR3 covers 14 residues. Trimming took 1 base from V and 1 from J, leaving 7 bases between them. The CDR3 sequence: CASSLGLSNTEAFF. The CDR3 nucleotides are TGTGCCAGCAGTTTAGGATTGTCGAACACTGAAGCTTTCTTT.

In its sample, this clonotype was seen a few times. V and J are TRBV7-8 and TRBJ2-5; TRBD1 agrees at 12 bases. This CDR3 comprises 17 residues. Germline V lookup: CDR1 SGHVS, CDR2 FQNEAQ. V gave up 1 base and J gave up 11 bases; unmatched junction bases: 14. This CDR3 is CASSLGARGQGASEQYF. DNA of the CDR3: TGTGCCAGCAGCTTAGGCGCTAGGGGACAGGGGGCGAGTGAGCAGTACTTC.

The chain recombines TRBV2 with TRBJ1-1; no firm D call. Trimming took 4 bases from V and 7 from J, leaving 13 bases between them. Germline-derived CDR1 and CDR2 are SNHLY and FYNNEI. This CDR3 is built from 13 residues. This chain's CDR3 is CASSVAGSVEAFF. The CDR3 DNA reads TGTGCCAGCAGTGTGGCAGGATCTGTTGAAGCTTTCTTT. Looking up the rest from reference TRBV2 and TRBJ1-1 gives the full variable domain: EPEVTQTPSHQVTQMGQEVILRCVPISNHLYFYWYRQILGQKVEFLVSFYNNEISEKSEIFDDQFSVERPDGSNFTLKIRSTKLEDSAMYFCASSVAGSVEAFFGQGTRLTVV.

This clonotype was recorded a few times. V is TRBV2 and J is TRBJ2-2; TRBD2 aligns across 7 bases. CDR1 and CDR2 (germline): SNHLY, FYNNEI. With V trimmed by 7 bases and J by 6 bases, 5 bases remained unmatched. This CDR3 comprises 13 residues. This chain's CDR3 is CASTPGGSGELFF. In DNA, the CDR3 is TGTGCCAGCACGCCGGGGGGATCCGGGGAGCTGTTTTTT.

This rearrangement joins TRBV20-1 to TRBJ2-5, with D perhaps TRBD1 (6 bases). CDR3 length: 13 residues. Germline V gene data show CDR1 as DFQATT and CDR2 as SNEGSKA (reference sequence). V dropped 7 bases and J dropped 2 bases, with 14 bases sitting between them. The CDR3 DNA reads as TGCAGTGTAACACAGGGTTTGCAAGAGACCCAGTACTTC. Translated, it gives CSVTQGLQETQYF.

There are a few counts of this clonotype. The chain carries TRBV21-1 and TRBJ1-2. TRBV21-1 corresponds to a pseudogene. The CDR3 is 13 amino acids. The DNA for the CDR3 is TGTGCCAGCAGCAACTATGGGAGAGAAGGCTACACCTTC. It codes for CASSNYGREGYTF.

This sequence joins TRBV3-1 and TRBJ1-2, with D uncertain. The CDR3 has 14 amino acids. The V gene's germline CDR1 is LGHDT and CDR2 YNNKEL (reference sequence). The V gene lost 2 bases and the J gene lost 6 bases, with 13 bases spanning the gap. The CDR3 coding sequence is TGTGCCAGCAGCCAACAAGGCGGAAATCATGGCTACACCTTC. Translating it yields CASSQQGGNHGYTF.

This chain joins TRBV20-1 and TRBJ2-3, with D perhaps TRBD2 (6 bases). Germline V CDR1 and CDR2: DFQATT, SNEGSKA (reference sequence). The CDR3 sequence is 15 residues long. With 5 bases removed from V and 4 bases from J, the gap between germline ends came to 19 bases. The CDR3 nucleotides are TGCAGTGCTGTACCCGGGACTTCGGGCCCAGATACGCAGTATTTT. It specifies CSAVPGTSGPDTQYF.

The chain uses TRBV12-3 or TRBV12-4 and TRBJ1-2, with a possible D match to TRBD1 (5 bases). CDR3 length equals 14 residues. The V end lost 6 bases, the J end lost 7 bases, and 18 bases lay between the germline ends. The CDR3 region is CASSLTGPRVGYTF. For the CDR3, the DNA is TGTGCCAGCAGCTTAACGGGACCGCGGGTTGGCTACACCTTC.

This chain joins TRBV20-1 and TRBJ2-3; 9 bases agree with TRBD2. From germline, CDR1 is DFQATT and CDR2 SNEGSKA (reference sequence). The ends lost 3 bases at V and 0 bases at J; junction bases unmatched: 7. The CDR3 is made up of 16 amino acids. Here the CDR3 DNA reads TGCAGTGCTAGTCCCGAGGCGGGGGGGAGCACAGATACGCAGTATTTT. Amino acids: CSASPEAGGSTDTQYF.

This clonotype has at least ten counts. This chain uses TRBV6-5 with TRBJ2-6; D uncertain. V dropped 0 bases and J dropped 3 bases, with 6 bases sitting between them. CDR1 is MNHEY, CDR2 SVGAGI, per germline. This CDR3 region has 15 residues. The CDR3 DNA is TGTGCCAGCAGTTACTCCTGGGTTGGGGCCAACGTCCTGACTTTC. Protein product: CASSYSWVGANVLTF.

The J gene is TRBJ1-2, the V gene TRBV12-3 or TRBV12-4, with D uncertain. Trimming left V 8 bases short and J 0 bases short, with 10 bases between. The CDR3 covers 13 residues. This CDR3 reads CASALAANYGYTF. In DNA form, the CDR3 reads TGTGCCAGCGCCTTGGCCGCTAACTATGGCTACACCTTC.

The chain joins TRBV20-1 to TRBJ2-7, with D perhaps being TRBD1 or TRBD2 (5 bases each). The CDR3 extends over 14 amino acids. Germline V gene data show CDR1 as DFQATT and CDR2 as SNEGSKA (reference sequence). V was shortened by 1 base and J by 2 bases, with 12 bases between the two germline ends. DNA for the CDR3: TGCAGTGCTAGAGGGACCTGGGGACCCTACGAGCAGTACTTC. Translation gives CSARGTWGPYEQYF.

The chain employs TRBV7-2 and TRBJ1-2; a possible D gene is TRBD1 (6 bases). V dropped 6 bases and J dropped 8 bases, with 28 bases sitting between them. The CDR3 totals 17 residues. Germline V gene lookup returns CDR1 SGHTA and CDR2 FQGNSA. Here the CDR3 reads CASSTPGQLLSPAGYTF. CDR3 DNA sequence: TGTGCCAGCAGTACACCCGGACAGCTCCTCTCCCCTGCGGGCTACACCTTC.

This clonotype has just a few counts. The J gene is TRBJ2-2, the V gene TRBV20-1, with no clear D. This CDR3 region has 14 residues. Germline-derived CDR1 and CDR2 are DFQATT and SNEGSKA (reference sequence). V lost 6 bases, J lost 3 bases, and 14 bases lay in between. The CDR3 reads CSALSEDYTGELFF. CDR3 nucleotides: TGCAGTGCCTTATCCGAGGATTACACCGGGGAGCTGTTTTTT.

The V call is TRBV7-3, the J call TRBJ2-5, with D maybe TRBD2 (5 bases). The germline V gene encodes CDR1 SGHTA and CDR2 FQGTGA. Trimming took off 2 bases at V and 9 bases at J, with 10 bases between the two ends. There are 12 residues in the CDR3. In nucleotides, the CDR3 is TGTGCCAGCAGCTTACGCCGGGATGCCCAGTACTTC. Protein sequence: CASSLRRDAQYF.

This clonotype was found once. The CDR3 is CASSTSGQGHQPQHF. The CDR3 DNA follows: TGTGCCAGCAGTACATCGGGACAGGGGCATCAGCCCCAGCATTTT. The rearrangement uses TRBV6-2 or TRBV6-3 and TRBJ1-5, with 10 bases identical to TRBD1. The CDR3 has 15 residues. J lost 5 bases, V lost 5 bases, and 6 bases had no gene match. The germline V gene encodes CDR1 MNHEY and CDR2 SVGEGT.